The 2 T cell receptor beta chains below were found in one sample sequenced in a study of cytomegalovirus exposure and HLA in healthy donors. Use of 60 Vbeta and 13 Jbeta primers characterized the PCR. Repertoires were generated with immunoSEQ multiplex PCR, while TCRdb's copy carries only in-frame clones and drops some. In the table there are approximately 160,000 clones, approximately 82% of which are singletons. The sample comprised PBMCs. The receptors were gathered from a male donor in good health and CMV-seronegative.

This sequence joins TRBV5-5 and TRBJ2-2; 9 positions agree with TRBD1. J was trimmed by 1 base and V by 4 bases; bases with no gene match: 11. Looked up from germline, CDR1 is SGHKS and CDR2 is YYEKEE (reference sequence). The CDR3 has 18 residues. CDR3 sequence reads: CASSTRDRVPLNTGELFF. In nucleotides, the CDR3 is TGTGCCAGCAGCACCCGGGACAGGGTCCCCTTGAACACCGGGGAGCTGTTTTTT.

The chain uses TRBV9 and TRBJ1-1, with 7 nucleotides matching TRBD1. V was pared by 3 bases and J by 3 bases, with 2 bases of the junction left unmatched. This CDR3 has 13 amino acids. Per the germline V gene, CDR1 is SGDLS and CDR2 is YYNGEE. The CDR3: CASSAQGDTEAFF. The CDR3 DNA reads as TGTGCCAGCAGCGCCCAGGGGGACACTGAAGCTTTCTTT.